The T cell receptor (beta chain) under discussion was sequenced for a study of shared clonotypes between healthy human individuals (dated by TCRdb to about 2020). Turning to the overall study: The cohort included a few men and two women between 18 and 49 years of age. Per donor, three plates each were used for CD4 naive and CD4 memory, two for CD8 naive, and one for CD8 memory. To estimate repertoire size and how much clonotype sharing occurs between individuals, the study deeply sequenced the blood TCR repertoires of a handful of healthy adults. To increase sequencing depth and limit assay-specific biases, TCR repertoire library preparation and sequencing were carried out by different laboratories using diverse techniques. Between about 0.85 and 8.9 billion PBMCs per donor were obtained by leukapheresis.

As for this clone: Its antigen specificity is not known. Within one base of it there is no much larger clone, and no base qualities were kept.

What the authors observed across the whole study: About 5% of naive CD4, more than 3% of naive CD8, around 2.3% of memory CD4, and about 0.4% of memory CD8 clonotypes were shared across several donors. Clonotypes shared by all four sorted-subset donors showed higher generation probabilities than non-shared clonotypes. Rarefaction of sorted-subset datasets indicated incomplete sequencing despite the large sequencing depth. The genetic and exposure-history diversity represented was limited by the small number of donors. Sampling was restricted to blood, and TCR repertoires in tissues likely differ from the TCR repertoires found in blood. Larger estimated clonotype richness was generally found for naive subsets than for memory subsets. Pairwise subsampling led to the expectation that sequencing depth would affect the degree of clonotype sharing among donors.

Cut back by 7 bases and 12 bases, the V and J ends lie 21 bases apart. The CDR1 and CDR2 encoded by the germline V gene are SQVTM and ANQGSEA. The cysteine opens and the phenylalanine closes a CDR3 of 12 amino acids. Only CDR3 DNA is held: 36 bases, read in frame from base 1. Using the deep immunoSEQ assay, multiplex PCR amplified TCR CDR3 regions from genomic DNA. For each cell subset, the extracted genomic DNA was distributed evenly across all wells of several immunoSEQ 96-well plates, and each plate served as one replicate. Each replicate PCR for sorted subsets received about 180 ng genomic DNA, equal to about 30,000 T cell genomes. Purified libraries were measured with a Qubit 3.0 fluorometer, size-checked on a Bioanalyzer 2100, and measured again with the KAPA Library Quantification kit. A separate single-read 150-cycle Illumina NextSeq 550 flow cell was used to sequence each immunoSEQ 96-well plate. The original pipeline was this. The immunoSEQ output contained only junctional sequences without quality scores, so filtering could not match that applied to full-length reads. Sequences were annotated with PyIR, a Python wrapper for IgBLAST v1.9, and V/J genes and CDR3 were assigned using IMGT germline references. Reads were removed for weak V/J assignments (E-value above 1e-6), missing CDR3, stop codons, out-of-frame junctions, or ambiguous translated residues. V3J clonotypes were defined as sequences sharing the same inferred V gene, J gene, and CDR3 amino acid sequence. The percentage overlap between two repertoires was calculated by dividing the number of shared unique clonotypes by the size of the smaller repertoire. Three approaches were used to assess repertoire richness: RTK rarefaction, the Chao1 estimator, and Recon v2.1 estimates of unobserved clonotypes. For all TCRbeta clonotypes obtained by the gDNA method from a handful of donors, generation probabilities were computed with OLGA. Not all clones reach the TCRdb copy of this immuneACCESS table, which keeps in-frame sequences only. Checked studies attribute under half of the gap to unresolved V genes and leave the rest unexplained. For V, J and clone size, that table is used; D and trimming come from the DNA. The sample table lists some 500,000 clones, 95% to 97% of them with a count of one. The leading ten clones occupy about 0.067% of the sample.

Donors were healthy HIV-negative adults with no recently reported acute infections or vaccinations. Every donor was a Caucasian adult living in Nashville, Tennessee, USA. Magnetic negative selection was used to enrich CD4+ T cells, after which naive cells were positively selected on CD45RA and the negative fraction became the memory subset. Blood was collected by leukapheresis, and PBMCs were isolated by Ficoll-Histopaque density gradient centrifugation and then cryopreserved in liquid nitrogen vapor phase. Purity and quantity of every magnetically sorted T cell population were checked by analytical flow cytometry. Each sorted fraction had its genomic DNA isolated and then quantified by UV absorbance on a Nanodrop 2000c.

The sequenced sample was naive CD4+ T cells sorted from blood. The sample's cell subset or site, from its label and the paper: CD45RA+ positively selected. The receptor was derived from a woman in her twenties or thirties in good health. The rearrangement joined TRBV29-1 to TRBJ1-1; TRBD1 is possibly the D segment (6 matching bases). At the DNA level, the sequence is TGCAGCGCCCGGACAGACCTAGGGGGGTCTTTCTTT. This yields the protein CSARTDLGGSFF.